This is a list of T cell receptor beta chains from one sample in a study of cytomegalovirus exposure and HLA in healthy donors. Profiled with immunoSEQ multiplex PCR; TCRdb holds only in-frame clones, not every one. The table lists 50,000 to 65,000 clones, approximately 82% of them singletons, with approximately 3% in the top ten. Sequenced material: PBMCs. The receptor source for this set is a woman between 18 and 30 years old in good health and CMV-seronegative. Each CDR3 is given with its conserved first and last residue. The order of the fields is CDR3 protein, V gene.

CASSAGGNQPQHF TRBV10-1
CAWSKVRETNEKLFF TRBV30
CAAGTGVPDTQYF TRBV27
CASSDGGWEGEQFF TRBV6-4
CAISSVDRVNTEAFF TRBV10-3
CASSQPTGTSGNYEQYF TRBV4-2
CASRQSSGNTIYF TRBV6-1
CSVGTANQPQHF TRBV29-1
CASSPRSGLAVQETQYF TRBV27
CASSYDSGKQFF TRBV6-5
CASSPIRNTEAFF TRBV18
CASSQGGTEAFF TRBV10-1
CATSRAAGRGNEKLFF TRBV15
CASSVGGSSYEQYF TRBV9
CASSRDLLAGYEQYF TRBV7-6
CASRTTASYNEQFF TRBV28
CASIDRPNGYTF TRBV2
CAWGTGDTEAFF TRBV30
CASSVANSGQETQYF TRBV9
CASSDQGLSTDTQYF TRBV6-4
CASRKSGDTTGELFF TRBV2
CASSLWGEGPETQYF TRBV5-5
CASSLEGQGQETQYF TRBV5-1
CASSGGTEQFF TRBV2
CASSLGTGGAGEKLFF TRBV5-5
CASSYRGIQETQYF TRBV7-6
CASSPGTSGNIQYF TRBV18
CARSAFPSYEQYF TRBV19
CASGMTGVSYTEAFF TRBV6-5
CASSLVGEAGELFF TRBV7-6